These T cell receptor beta chains were read from a single sample in a study of shared clonotypes between healthy human individuals. Clones were sequenced by immunoSEQ multiplex PCR, and TCRdb holds only the in-frame ones, with some missing. The sample yields about 1.1 million clones, 75% to 80% seen once. Sequencing was performed on memory CD4+ T cells from PBMCs. The receptors were gathered from a man younger than 35 in good health. Some clones in this sample may be carry-over from other donors' samples. The CDR3 runs from the conserved cysteine through the conserved F or W. The D gene is left open where the match is weak. Clone sizes are given selectively: once, few, many, or a class where the clone is expanded.

cdr3_nt	cdr3_aa	clone_size	d_call	v_call	j_call
TGTGCCAGCATAGGTATGCGTCAGCCCCAGCATTTT	CASIGMRQPQHF	few	.	TRBV28	TRBJ1-5
TGTGCCAGCAGCTCCGGGACAGGGGCTACGAATGAAAAACTGTTTTTT	CASSSGTGATNEKLFF	.	TRBD1	TRBV11-2	TRBJ1-4
TGTGCCAGCAGGAGAACCGGGACAGTGGGTGGCTACACCTTC	CASRRTGTVGGYTF	many	TRBD1	TRBV27	TRBJ1-2
TGTGCCAGCAGACTGGACGCTAACTATGGCTACACCTTC	CASRLDANYGYTF	.	.	TRBV6-6	TRBJ1-2
TGTGCCAGCAGTTACTCGATCTCTGGAAACACCATATATTTT	CASSYSISGNTIYF	.	.	TRBV6-6	TRBJ1-3
TGTGCCAGCAGCGTAAGGGACAGGGCGGACGAGCAGTACTTC	CASSVRDRADEQYF	.	TRBD1	TRBV9	TRBJ2-7
TGCGCCACCCGGGGAAGGGAGGGAGACGAGCAGTACTTC	CATRGREGDEQYF	.	TRBD2	TRBV5-1	TRBJ2-7
TGTGCCAGCAGCTTAGTAGCGGGCAGGGCGGGAGGGCCGTACGAGCAGTACTTC	CASSLVAGRAGGPYEQYF	.	TRBD2	TRBV7-2	TRBJ2-7
TGTGCCACCAGCGGACTAGGGGGTTCGTACAATGAGCAGTTCTTC	CATSGLGGSYNEQFF	.	.	TRBV15	TRBJ2-1
TGTGCCAGCAGCTTGGGCGGACAGAACACTGAAGCTTTCTTT	CASSLGGQNTEAFF	once	.	TRBV7-3	TRBJ1-1
TGTGCCGGCACAGCGAACACCGGGGAGCTGTTTTTT	CAGTANTGELFF	.	.	TRBV30	TRBJ2-2
TGTGCCAGCCGACCCGTCCTGGGTTCCTACAATGAGCAGTTCTTC	CASRPVLGSYNEQFF	.	.	TRBV10-3	TRBJ2-1